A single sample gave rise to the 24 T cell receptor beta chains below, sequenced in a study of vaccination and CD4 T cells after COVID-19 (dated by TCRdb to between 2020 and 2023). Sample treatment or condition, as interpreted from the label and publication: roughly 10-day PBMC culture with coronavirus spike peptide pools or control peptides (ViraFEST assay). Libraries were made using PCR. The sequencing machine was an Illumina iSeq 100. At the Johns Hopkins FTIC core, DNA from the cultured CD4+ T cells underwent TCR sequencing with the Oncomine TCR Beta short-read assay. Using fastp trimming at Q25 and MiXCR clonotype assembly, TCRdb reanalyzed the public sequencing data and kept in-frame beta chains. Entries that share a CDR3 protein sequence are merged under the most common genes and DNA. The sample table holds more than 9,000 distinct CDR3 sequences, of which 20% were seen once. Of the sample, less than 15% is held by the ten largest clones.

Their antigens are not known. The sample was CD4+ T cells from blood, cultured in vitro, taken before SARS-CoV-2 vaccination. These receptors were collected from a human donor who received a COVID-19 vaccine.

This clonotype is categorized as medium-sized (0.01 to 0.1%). The CDR3 DNA is TGTGCCAGCAGTTACTCAAGGGGTTCTATCAATTCACCCCTCCACTTT. Amino acid sequence: CASSYSRGSINSPLHF. The gene calls are TRBV6-5 and TRBJ1-6; a weak D match, TRBD1 (5 bases). V gave up 0 bases and J gave up 7 bases, with 13 bases separating them. The CDR3 spans 16 residues. Germline V CDR1 and CDR2: MNHEY, SVGAGI.

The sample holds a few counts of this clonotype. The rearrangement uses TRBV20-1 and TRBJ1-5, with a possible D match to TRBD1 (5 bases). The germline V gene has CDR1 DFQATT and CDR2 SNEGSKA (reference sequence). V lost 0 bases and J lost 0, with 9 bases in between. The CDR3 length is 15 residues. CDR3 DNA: TGCAGTGCTAGAGACAGGGAAGATAGCAATCAGCCCCAGCATTTT. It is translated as CSARDREDSNQPQHF.

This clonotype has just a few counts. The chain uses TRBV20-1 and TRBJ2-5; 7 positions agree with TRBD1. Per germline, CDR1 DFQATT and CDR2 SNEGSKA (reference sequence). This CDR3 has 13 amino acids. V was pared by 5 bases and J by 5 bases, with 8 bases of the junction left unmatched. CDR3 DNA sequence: TGCAGTGCTGACACAGGGGTGGGGGAGACCCAGTACTTC. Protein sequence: CSADTGVGETQYF.

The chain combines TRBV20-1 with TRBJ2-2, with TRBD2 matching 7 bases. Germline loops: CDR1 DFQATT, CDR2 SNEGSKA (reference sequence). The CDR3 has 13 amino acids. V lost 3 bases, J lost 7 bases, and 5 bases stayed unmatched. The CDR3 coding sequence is TGCAGTGCTAGTAGGGCGGGGGACGGGGAGCTGTTTTTT. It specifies CSASRAGDGELFF.

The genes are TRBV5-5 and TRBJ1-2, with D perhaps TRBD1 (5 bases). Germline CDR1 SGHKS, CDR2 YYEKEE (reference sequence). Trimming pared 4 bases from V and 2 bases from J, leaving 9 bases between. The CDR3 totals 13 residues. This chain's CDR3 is CASSLQVNYGYTF. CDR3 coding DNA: TGTGCCAGCAGCCTACAGGTCAACTATGGCTACACCTTC.

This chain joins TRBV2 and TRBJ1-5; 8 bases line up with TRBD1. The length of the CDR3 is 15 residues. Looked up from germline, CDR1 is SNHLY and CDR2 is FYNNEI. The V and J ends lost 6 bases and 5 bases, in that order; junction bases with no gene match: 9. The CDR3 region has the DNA TGTGCCAGCAGCCTAACCACAGGGGGGGATCAGCCCCAGCATTTT. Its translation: CASSLTTGGDQPQHF.

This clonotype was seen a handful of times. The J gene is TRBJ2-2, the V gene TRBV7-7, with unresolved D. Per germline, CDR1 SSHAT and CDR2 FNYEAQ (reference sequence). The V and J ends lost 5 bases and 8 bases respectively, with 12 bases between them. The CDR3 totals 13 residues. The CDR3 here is CASSPGPAGELFF. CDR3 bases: TGTGCCAGCAGCCCAGGTCCTGCAGGGGAGCTGTTTTTT.

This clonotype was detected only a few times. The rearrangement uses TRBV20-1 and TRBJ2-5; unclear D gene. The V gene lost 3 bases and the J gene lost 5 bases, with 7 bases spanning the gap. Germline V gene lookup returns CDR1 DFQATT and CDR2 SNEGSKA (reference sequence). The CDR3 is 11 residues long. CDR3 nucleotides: TGCAGTGCTAGCACGCGCGAGACCCAGTACTTC. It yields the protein CSASTRETQYF.

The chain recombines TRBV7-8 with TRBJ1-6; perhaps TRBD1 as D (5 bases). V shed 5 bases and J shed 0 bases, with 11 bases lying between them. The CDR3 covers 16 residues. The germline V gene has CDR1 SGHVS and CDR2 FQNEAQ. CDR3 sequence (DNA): TGTGCCAGCAGCGGACCAGGGAGCTCCTATAATTCACCCCTCCACTTT. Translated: CASSGPGSSYNSPLHF.

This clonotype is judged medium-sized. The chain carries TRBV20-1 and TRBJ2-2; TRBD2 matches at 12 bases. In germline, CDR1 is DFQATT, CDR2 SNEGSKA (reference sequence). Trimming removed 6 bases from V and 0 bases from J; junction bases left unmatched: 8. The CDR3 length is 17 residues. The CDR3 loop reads CSAERLAGDANTGELFF. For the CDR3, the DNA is TGCAGTGCGGAGAGACTAGCGGGGGACGCGAACACCGGGGAGCTGTTTTTT.

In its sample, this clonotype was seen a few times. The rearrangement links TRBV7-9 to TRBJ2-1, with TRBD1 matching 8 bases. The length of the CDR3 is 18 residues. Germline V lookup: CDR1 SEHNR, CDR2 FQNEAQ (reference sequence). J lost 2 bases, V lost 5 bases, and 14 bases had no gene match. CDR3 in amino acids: CASSLWVLRQGTYNEQFF. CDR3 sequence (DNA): TGTGCCAGCAGCCTTTGGGTCCTAAGACAGGGGACCTACAATGAGCAGTTCTTC.

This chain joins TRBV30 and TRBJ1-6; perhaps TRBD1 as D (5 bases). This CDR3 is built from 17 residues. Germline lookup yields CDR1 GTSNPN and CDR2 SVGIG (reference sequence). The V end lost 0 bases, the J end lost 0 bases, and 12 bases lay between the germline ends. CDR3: CAWSVRGASSYNSPLHF. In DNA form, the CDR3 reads TGTGCCTGGAGTGTACGAGGGGCGAGCTCCTATAATTCACCCCTCCACTTT.

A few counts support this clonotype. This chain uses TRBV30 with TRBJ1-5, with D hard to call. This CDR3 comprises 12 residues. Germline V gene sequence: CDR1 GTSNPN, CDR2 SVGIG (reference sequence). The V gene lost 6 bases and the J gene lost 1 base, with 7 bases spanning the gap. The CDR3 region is CACTSSNQPQHF. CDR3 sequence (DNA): TGTGCCTGCACGTCCAGCAATCAGCCCCAGCATTTT.

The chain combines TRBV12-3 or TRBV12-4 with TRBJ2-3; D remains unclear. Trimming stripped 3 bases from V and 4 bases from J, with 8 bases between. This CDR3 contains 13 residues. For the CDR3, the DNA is TGTGCCAGCAGTTTTCTAGTAGCAGATACGCAGTATTTT. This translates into CASSFLVADTQYF.

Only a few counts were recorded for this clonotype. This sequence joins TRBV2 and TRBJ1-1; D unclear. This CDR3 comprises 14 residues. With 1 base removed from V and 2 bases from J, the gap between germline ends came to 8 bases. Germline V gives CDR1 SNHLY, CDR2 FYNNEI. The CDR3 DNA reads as TGTGCCAGCAGTGAAGTTCTGGGAAACACTGAAGCTTTCTTT. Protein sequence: CASSEVLGNTEAFF.

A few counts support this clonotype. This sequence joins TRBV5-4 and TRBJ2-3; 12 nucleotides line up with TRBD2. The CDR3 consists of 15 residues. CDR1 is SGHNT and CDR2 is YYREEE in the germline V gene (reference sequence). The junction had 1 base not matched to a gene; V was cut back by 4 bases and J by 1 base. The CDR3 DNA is TGTGCCAGCAGCCTAGCGGGGGGGGGCACAGATACGCAGTATTTT. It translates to CASSLAGGGTDTQYF.

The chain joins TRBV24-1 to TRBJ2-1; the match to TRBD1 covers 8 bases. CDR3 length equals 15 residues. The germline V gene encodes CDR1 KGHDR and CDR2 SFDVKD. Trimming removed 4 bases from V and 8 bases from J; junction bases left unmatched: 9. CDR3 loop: CATSDRDRLIDEQFF. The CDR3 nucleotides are TGTGCCACCAGTGACCGGGACAGGTTAATAGATGAGCAGTTCTTC.

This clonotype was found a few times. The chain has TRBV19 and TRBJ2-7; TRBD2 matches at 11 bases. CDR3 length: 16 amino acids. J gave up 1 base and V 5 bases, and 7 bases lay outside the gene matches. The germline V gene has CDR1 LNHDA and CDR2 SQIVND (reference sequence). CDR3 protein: CASSPKLAGESYEQYF. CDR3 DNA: TGTGCCAGTAGTCCGAAACTAGCGGGGGAGTCCTACGAGCAGTACTTC.

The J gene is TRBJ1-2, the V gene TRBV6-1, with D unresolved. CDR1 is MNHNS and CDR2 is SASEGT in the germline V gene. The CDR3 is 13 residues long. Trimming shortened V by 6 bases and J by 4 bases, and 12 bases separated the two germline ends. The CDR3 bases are TGTGCCAGCAGCCAGCGTCGGAGCTATGGCTACACCTTC. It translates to CASSQRRSYGYTF.

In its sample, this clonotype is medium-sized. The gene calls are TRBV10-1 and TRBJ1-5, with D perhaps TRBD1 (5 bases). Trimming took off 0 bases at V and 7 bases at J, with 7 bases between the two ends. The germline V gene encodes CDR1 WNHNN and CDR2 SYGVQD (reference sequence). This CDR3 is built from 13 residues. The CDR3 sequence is CASSESGTQPQHF. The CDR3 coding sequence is TGCGCCAGCAGTGAGTCCGGGACCCAGCCCCAGCATTTT.

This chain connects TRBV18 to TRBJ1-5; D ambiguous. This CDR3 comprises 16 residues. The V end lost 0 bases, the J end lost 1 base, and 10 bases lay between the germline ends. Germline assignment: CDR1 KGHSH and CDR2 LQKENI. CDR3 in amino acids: CASSPPSRASNQPQHF. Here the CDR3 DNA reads TGTGCCAGCTCACCACCGAGCCGGGCGAGCAATCAGCCCCAGCATTTT. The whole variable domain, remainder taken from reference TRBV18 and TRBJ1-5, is NAGVMQNPRHLVRRRGQEARLRCSPMKGHSHVYWYRQLPEEGLKFMVYLQKENIIDESGMPKERFSAEFPKEGPSILRIQQVVRGDSAAYFCASSPPSRASNQPQHFGDGTRLSIL.

The CDR3 DNA follows: TGTGCCAGCACAATCGGACAGTCGAACACCGGGGAGCTGTTTTTT. It translates to CASTIGQSNTGELFF. This sequence joins TRBV6-1 and TRBJ2-2; maybe TRBD1 (6 bases). The CDR3 length is 15 residues. Trimming stripped 7 bases from V and 0 bases from J, with 12 bases between. Germline V lookup: CDR1 MNHNS, CDR2 SASEGT.

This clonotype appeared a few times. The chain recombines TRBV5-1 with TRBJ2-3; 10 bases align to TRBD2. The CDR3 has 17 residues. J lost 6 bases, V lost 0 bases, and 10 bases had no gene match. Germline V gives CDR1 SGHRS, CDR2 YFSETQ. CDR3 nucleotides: TGCGCCAGCAGCTTGGTGGCTAGCGGGGGTCTGGCCGATACGCAGTATTTT. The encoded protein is CASSLVASGGLADTQYF.

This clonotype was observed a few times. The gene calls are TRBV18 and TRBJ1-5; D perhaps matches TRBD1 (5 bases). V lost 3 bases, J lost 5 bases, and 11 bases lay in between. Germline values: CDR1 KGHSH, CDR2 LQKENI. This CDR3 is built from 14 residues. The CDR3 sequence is CASSPSGGDQPQHF. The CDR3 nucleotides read TGTGCCAGCTCACCCAGCGGGGGGGATCAGCCCCAGCATTTT.